A single sample gave rise to the 15 T cell receptor beta chains below, sequenced in a study of early T cells in non-severe SARS-CoV-2 infection. TCRdb reprocessed the 5' RACE reads via MiXCR and lists one record per CDR3 protein. Altogether 15,000 to 20,000 distinct CDR3 sequences are present, 4.5% to 6.5% being singletons, with the ten largest covering 6% to 8%. Material for sequencing was whole blood. Receptors were obtained from an adult who was a healthcare worker with PCR-confirmed SARS-CoV-2 infection or an uninfected control (not recorded which).

This clonotype was picked up many times. The rearrangement links TRBV5-8 to TRBJ1-5, with D hard to call. The germline V gene encodes CDR1 SGHTS and CDR2 YDEGEE. Trimming left V 4 bases short and J 5 bases short, with 19 bases between. The CDR3 has 16 residues. The CDR3 DNA reads as TGTGCCAGCAGCCATGTCCCGTGGAGGGTCGATCAGCCCCAGCATTTT. Its translation: CASSHVPWRVDQPQHF. Using reference TRBV5-8 and TRBJ1-5 for the parts outside the CDR3, the full variable domain is EAGVTQSPTHLIKTRGQQATLRCSPISGHTSVYWYQQALGLGLQFLLWYDEGEERNRGNFPPRFSGRQFPNYSSELNVNALELEDSALYLCASSHVPWRVDQPQHFGDGTRLSIL.

This clonotype was found once. A read error may be the cause here, since a much bigger clone is one base away. This likely comes from a read error, as the CDR3 has no conserved phenylalanine or tryptophan at its end. For the CDR3, the DNA is TGTGCCAGCAGTTCTCCGGGACTAGCGGACAATGAGCAGTTCTTA. Its protein product is CASSSPGLADNEQFL. The genes are TRBV11-3 and TRBJ2-1; 11 positions match TRBD2. The CDR3 is 15 residues long. J lost 5 bases, V lost 6 bases, and 6 bases had no gene match. In germline, CDR1 is SGHNT, CDR2 YENEEA.

The table lists this clonotype with many counts. The rearrangement joins TRBV6-6 to TRBJ1-6, with D tentatively TRBD1 (5 bases). V shed 0 bases and J shed 8 bases, with 11 bases lying between them. The CDR3 totals 15 residues. Germline V gene data show CDR1 as MNHNY and CDR2 as SVGAGI (reference sequence). This CDR3 reads CASSYSGGGDSPLHF. The CDR3 region has the DNA TGTGCCAGCAGTTACTCAGGAGGAGGGGATTCACCCCTCCACTTT.

The gene calls are TRBV20-1 and TRBJ2-1; 10 bases align to TRBD2. Germline CDR1 and CDR2: DFQATT and SNEGSKA (reference sequence). The CDR3 loop spans 15 amino acids. With V trimmed by 6 bases and J by 1 base, 6 bases remained unmatched. The CDR3 spells CSADSSGRSYNEQFF. For the CDR3, the DNA is TGCAGTGCAGACTCTAGCGGGAGATCCTACAATGAGCAGTTCTTC.

There are a few counts of this clonotype. This sequence joins TRBV19 and TRBJ2-3, with unresolved D. Germline CDR1 LNHDA, CDR2 SQIVND (reference sequence). V lost 4 bases to trimming and J lost 2 bases, with 16 bases between them. The CDR3 has 16 residues. This chain's CDR3 is CASSTPRLAFTDTQYF. The CDR3 DNA sequence: TGTGCCAGTAGTACGCCCCGGTTAGCCTTCACAGATACGCAGTATTTT.

This clonotype was recorded many times. This chain joins TRBV6-5 and TRBJ2-3; 7 nucleotides line up with TRBD2. The CDR3 runs 14 residues. Germline assignment: CDR1 MNHEY and CDR2 SVGAGI. The trim removed 10 bases at V and 0 bases at J, leaving 7 bases unmatched. Here the CDR3 DNA reads TGTGCCACCGGAGCGGGATTAAGCACAGATACGCAGTATTTT. The encoded protein is CATGAGLSTDTQYF.

V gene TRBV12-5 combines with J gene TRBJ2-1; 11 bases match TRBD2. Trimming took 5 bases from V and 3 from J; bases not matched to a gene: 6. Germline V CDR1 and CDR2: LGHNT, FRNRAP. The CDR3 loop spans 16 amino acids. This chain's CDR3 is CASGPMGLAVYNEQFF. CDR3 DNA: TGTGCTAGTGGTCCCATGGGACTAGCGGTCTACAATGAGCAGTTCTTC.

This clonotype was counted ten times or more. The chain carries TRBV5-1 and TRBJ2-3; D may match TRBD1 or TRBD2 (6 bases each). This CDR3 has 16 residues. Trimming took off 4 bases at V and 0 bases at J, with 15 bases between the two ends. Germline V CDR1 and CDR2: SGHRS, YFSETQ. CDR3 in amino acids: CASSQGQGTSTDTQYF. In DNA, the CDR3 is TGCGCCAGCAGCCAAGGGCAGGGGACTAGCACAGATACGCAGTATTTT. Full variable domain (outside the CDR3, taken from reference TRBV5-1 and TRBJ2-3): KAGVTQTPRYLIKTRGQQVTLSCSPISGHRSVSWYQQTPGQGLQFLFEYFSETQRNKGNFPGRFSGRQFSNSRSEMNVSTLELGDSALYLCASSQGQGTSTDTQYFGPGTRLTVL.

This clonotype was seen repeatedly, ten times or more. The J gene is TRBJ2-5, the V gene TRBV7-8, with D maybe TRBD2 (5 bases). The CDR3 has 14 amino acids. The germline V and J ends were trimmed by 1 base and 5 bases, with 11 bases remaining between them. Germline assignment: CDR1 SGHVS and CDR2 FQNEAQ. CDR3 nucleotides: TGTGCCAGCAGCTTAGGGGAGAGGTTTGAGACCCAGTACTTC. Protein product: CASSLGERFETQYF.

This clonotype appeared many times. This chain uses TRBV7-6 with TRBJ2-1; 8 nucleotides match TRBD2. The CDR3 has 16 residues. The J segment lost 4 bases and the V segment lost 1 base, leaving 6 bases of the junction unmatched. CDR1 is SGHVS and CDR2 is FNYEAQ in the germline V gene. The CDR3 loop is CASSLGRLAQYNEQFF. DNA for the CDR3: TGTGCCAGCAGCTTAGGCCGACTAGCGCAATACAATGAGCAGTTCTTC.

The V call is TRBV5-1, the J call TRBJ1-4; D remains ambiguous. Per germline, CDR1 SGHRS and CDR2 YFSETQ. V dropped 4 bases and J dropped 3 bases, with 7 bases sitting between them. This CDR3 is built from 13 residues. In nucleotides, the CDR3 is TGCGCCAGCAGCCCGACGCCTAATGAAAAACTGTTTTTT. Translated: CASSPTPNEKLFF.

This clonotype was seen repeatedly, ten times or more. This chain uses TRBV14 with TRBJ2-3; a possible D gene is TRBD2 (6 bases). V was cut by 0 bases and J by 6 bases, with 13 bases left in between. Per the germline V gene, CDR1 is SGHDN and CDR2 is FVKESK. This CDR3 contains 15 residues. The CDR3 DNA reads TGTGCCAGCAGCCAAGATCGGCGCGGAGGGGATACGCAGTATTTT. Its translation is CASSQDRRGGDTQYF.

This clonotype was seen more than once but under ten times. The chain is built from TRBV7-2 and TRBJ2-1; TRBD2 matches at 11 bases. The trim removed 4 bases at V and 7 bases at J, leaving 9 bases unmatched. The CDR3 sequence is 16 residues long. Per germline, CDR1 SGHTA and CDR2 FQGNSA. CDR3 protein: CASSYGLAGGGNEQFF. The CDR3 DNA reads TGTGCCAGCAGCTACGGACTAGCGGGTGGGGGGAATGAGCAGTTCTTC.

This clonotype showed up many times. The chain joins TRBV6-4 to TRBJ2-3; D is possibly TRBD2 (5 bases). The V end lost 6 bases, the J end lost 3 bases, and 16 bases lay between the germline ends. Germline V gives CDR1 MRHNA, CDR2 SNTAGT. The CDR3 length is 15 residues. In nucleotides, the CDR3 is TGTGCCAGCAGCGATCAGGCGGCGGGTACAGATACGCAGTATTTT. This sequence encodes CASSDQAAGTDTQYF.

This clonotype was found many times. The gene calls are TRBV29-1 and TRBJ1-1, with D possibly being TRBD1 (5 bases). Trimming took off 7 bases at V and 5 bases at J, with 14 bases between the two ends. The CDR3 totals 12 residues. CDR1 is SQVTM, CDR2 ANQGSEA, per germline. This chain's CDR3 is CSASSGGTEAFF. The CDR3 DNA is TGCAGCGCGTCAAGTGGGGGGACTGAAGCTTTCTTT.